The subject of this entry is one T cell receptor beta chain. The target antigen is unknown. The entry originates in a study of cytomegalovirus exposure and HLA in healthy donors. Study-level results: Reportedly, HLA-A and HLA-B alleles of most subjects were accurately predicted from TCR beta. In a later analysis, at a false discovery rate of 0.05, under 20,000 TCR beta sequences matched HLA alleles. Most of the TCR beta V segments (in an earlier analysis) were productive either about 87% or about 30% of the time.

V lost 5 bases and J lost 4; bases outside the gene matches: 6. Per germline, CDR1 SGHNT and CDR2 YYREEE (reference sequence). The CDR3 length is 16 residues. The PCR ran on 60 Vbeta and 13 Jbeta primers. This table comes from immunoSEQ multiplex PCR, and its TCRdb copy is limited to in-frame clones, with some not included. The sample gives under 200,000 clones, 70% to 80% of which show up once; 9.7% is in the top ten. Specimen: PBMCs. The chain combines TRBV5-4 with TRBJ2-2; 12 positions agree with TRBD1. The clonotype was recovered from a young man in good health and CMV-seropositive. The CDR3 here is CASRPGQGAFTGELFF. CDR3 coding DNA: TGTGCCAGCAGACCGGGACAGGGGGCATTCACCGGGGAGCTGTTTTTT. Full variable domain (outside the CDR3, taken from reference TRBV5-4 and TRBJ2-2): ETGVTQSPTHLIKTRGQQVTLRCSSQSGHNTVSWYQQALGQGPQFIFQYYREEENGRGNFPPRFSGLQFPNYSSELNVNALELDDSALYLCASRPGQGAFTGELFFGEGSRLTVL.